These 16 T cell receptor beta chains originate from one sample sequenced in a study of T cell repertoires in ileal Crohn's disease. Assay: immunoSEQ multiplex PCR; the TCRdb copy retains only in-frame clones and omits some. The sample yields approximately 470 clones, roughly 90% seen once. As to time point: neoterminal ileum biopsy at postoperative endoscopy, about 6 months after surgery. The source material was ileal tissue. The receptors come from an adult with Crohn's disease.

The chain employs TRBV28 and TRBJ2-1; D uncertain. CDR3 size: 13 residues. Germline loops: CDR1 MDHEN, CDR2 SYDVKM. Trimming left V 2 bases short and J 4 bases short, with 6 bases between. CDR3 amino acids: CASSLDLYNEQFF. Here the CDR3 DNA reads TGTGCCAGCAGTTTAGACCTGTACAATGAGCAGTTCTTC.

The genes are TRBV16 and TRBJ2-2, with D possibly being TRBD1 (5 bases). Trimming took 5 bases from V and 6 from J, leaving 13 bases between them. Germline V CDR1 and CDR2: KGHSY, FQNENV. This CDR3 is built from 14 residues. CDR3 sequence (DNA): TGTGCCAGCAGCACGAGGCAGGGTTCCGGGGAGCTGTTTTTT. Amino acids: CASSTRQGSGELFF.

The chain recombines TRBV5-1 with TRBJ2-1, with no clear D. V shed 0 bases and J shed 4 bases, with 17 bases lying between them. CDR1 and CDR2 from the germline V gene are SGHRS and YFSETQ. This CDR3 region has 17 residues. The CDR3 DNA reads TGCGCCAGCAGCTTGGGGGTGGAAGCGTTCCCTTACAATGAGCAGTTCTTC. As protein: CASSLGVEAFPYNEQFF. The full variable domain, completed using reference TRBV5-1 and TRBJ2-1, is KAGVTQTPRYLIKTRGQQVTLSCSPISGHRSVSWYQQTPGQGLQFLFEYFSETQRNKGNFPGRFSGRQFSNSRSEMNVSTLELGDSALYLCASSLGVEAFPYNEQFFGPGTRLTVL.

In nucleotides, the CDR3 is TGTGCCAGCAGCCCGTTCCTACGGCACGGGGAGCTGTTTTTT. Its translation: CASSPFLRHGELFF. The gene calls are TRBV5-6 and TRBJ2-2; D not certain. From germline, CDR1 is SGHDT and CDR2 YYEEEE. V was clipped by 4 bases and J by 7 bases, with 14 bases between them. The CDR3 covers 14 residues.

V gene TRBV6-5 combines with J gene TRBJ1-1; 9 nucleotides align to TRBD1. CDR1 MNHEY and CDR2 SVGAGI come from the germline V gene. Trimming removed 8 bases from V and 4 bases from J; junction bases left unmatched: 8. The CDR3 is 14 residues long. CDR3 sequence (DNA): TGTGCCAGCGGAAACAGGGGGCTGGGCACTGAAGCTTTCTTT. Encoded protein: CASGNRGLGTEAFF.

The rearrangement joins TRBV4-2 to TRBJ2-2, with D possibly matching TRBD2 (5 bases). Germline-derived CDR1 and CDR2 are LGHNA and YNFKEQ. The CDR3 contains 16 residues. Trimming shortened V by 1 base and J by 7 bases, and 16 bases separated the two germline ends. CDR3 coding DNA: TGTGCCAGCAGCCAAGTAGTTCCCGGGGTAGGCGGGGAGCTGTTTTTT. This gives the protein CASSQVVPGVGGELFF.

The chain combines TRBV6-1 with TRBJ2-7; possibly TRBD1 for D (5 bases). V dropped 6 bases and J dropped 2 bases, with 11 bases sitting between them. Germline V CDR1 and CDR2: MNHNS, SASEGT. The CDR3 is 13 residues long. The DNA of the CDR3 is TGTGCCAGCAGCCTGGGGCTGACCTACGAGCAGTACGTC. It specifies CASSLGLTYEQYV.

This clone came up once. The chain couples TRBV27 to TRBJ1-1, with 8 bases aligning to TRBD1. This CDR3 spans 14 amino acids. V was pared by 6 bases and J by 6 bases, with 9 bases of the junction left unmatched. The germline V gene encodes CDR1 MNHEY and CDR2 SMNVEV (reference sequence). CDR3 in amino acids: CASRLQGALPEAFF. In DNA form, the CDR3 reads TGTGCCAGCAGACTTCAGGGGGCGCTCCCTGAAGCTTTCTTT.

The CDR3 DNA is TGTGCCATCAGTAAGGGACAGGGTTCGGATGAGCAGTTCTTC. This encodes CAISKGQGSDEQFF. This chain links TRBV10-3 with TRBJ2-1, with 9 bases lining up with TRBD1. The CDR3 is 14 residues long. In germline, CDR1 is ENHRY, CDR2 SYGVKD. The J segment lost 8 bases and the V segment lost 5 bases, leaving 7 bases of the junction unmatched.

This chain uses TRBV6-1 with TRBJ1-2; D remains unclear. Trimming cost V 2 bases and J 4 bases, with 5 bases left between them. This CDR3 region has 12 residues. Germline CDR1 is MNHNS and CDR2 is SASEGT. The CDR3 sequence: CASSEHFYGYTF. In DNA form, the CDR3 reads TGTGCCAGCAGTGAACACTTCTATGGCTACACCTTC.

This clone was recorded only once. The rearrangement links TRBV7-2 to TRBJ2-1; 7 bases align to TRBD1. The germline gives CDR1 SGHTA, CDR2 FQGNSA. The length of the CDR3 is 13 residues. With V trimmed by 6 bases and J by 7 bases, 6 bases remained unmatched. CDR3 residues: CASRTGILNEQFF. The CDR3 nucleotides are TGTGCCAGCAGGACAGGGATCCTGAATGAGCAGTTCTTC.

V and J are TRBV19 and TRBJ2-5; 7 nucleotides agree with TRBD2. V gave up 7 bases and J gave up 7 bases; unmatched junction bases: 12. Germline V gene data show CDR1 as LNHDA and CDR2 as SQIVND (reference sequence). This CDR3 spans 14 amino acids. CDR3 loop: CASTGPGGWGTQYF. The CDR3 bases are TGTGCCAGTACCGGCCCGGGGGGATGGGGGACCCAGTACTTC.

This chain connects TRBV2 to TRBJ2-2, with 7 bases lining up with TRBD1. Trimming cost V 6 bases and J 0 bases; bases outside gene matches: 10. Germline CDR1 and CDR2: SNHLY and FYNNEI. The CDR3 loop spans 17 amino acids. In nucleotides, the CDR3 is TGTGCCAGCAGCCCGATACCGGGACAGTCGAACACCGGGGAGCTGTTTTTT. This translates into CASSPIPGQSNTGELFF. The whole variable domain, filled in from reference TRBV2 and TRBJ2-2, reads EPEVTQTPSHQVTQMGQEVILRCVPISNHLYFYWYRQILGQKVEFLVSFYNNEISEKSEIFDDQFSVERPDGSNFTLKIRSTKLEDSAMYFCASSPIPGQSNTGELFFGEGSRLTVL.

V and J are TRBV9 and TRBJ1-2, with D possibly being TRBD1 (6 bases). CDR3 length: 15 amino acids. The V end lost 3 bases, the J end lost 4 bases, and 16 bases lay between the germline ends. From germline, CDR1 is SGDLS and CDR2 YYNGEE. CDR3 protein: CASSEQLTGRYGYTF. As DNA, the CDR3 is TGTGCCAGCAGCGAGCAGCTAACAGGGCGCTATGGCTACACCTTC.

This chain uses TRBV28 with TRBJ2-6; no reliable D call. This CDR3 region has 18 residues. Germline V gene sequence: CDR1 MDHEN, CDR2 SYDVKM. Trimming shortened V by 4 bases and J by 5 bases, and 21 bases separated the two germline ends. Here the CDR3 reads CASSYGDLTQSRANVLTF. The DNA for the CDR3 is TGTGCCAGCAGTTATGGTGACTTGACACAAAGTCGGGCCAACGTCCTGACTTTC.

This sequence joins TRBV7-8 and TRBJ2-6; D unresolved. The CDR3 consists of 17 residues. Germline V gives CDR1 SGHVS, CDR2 FQNEAQ. V was pared by 5 bases and J by 5 bases, with 19 bases between. CDR3 protein: CASSDVVPQSRANVLTF. The CDR3 coding sequence is TGTGCCAGCAGCGATGTGGTCCCACAAAGTCGGGCCAACGTCCTGACTTTC.